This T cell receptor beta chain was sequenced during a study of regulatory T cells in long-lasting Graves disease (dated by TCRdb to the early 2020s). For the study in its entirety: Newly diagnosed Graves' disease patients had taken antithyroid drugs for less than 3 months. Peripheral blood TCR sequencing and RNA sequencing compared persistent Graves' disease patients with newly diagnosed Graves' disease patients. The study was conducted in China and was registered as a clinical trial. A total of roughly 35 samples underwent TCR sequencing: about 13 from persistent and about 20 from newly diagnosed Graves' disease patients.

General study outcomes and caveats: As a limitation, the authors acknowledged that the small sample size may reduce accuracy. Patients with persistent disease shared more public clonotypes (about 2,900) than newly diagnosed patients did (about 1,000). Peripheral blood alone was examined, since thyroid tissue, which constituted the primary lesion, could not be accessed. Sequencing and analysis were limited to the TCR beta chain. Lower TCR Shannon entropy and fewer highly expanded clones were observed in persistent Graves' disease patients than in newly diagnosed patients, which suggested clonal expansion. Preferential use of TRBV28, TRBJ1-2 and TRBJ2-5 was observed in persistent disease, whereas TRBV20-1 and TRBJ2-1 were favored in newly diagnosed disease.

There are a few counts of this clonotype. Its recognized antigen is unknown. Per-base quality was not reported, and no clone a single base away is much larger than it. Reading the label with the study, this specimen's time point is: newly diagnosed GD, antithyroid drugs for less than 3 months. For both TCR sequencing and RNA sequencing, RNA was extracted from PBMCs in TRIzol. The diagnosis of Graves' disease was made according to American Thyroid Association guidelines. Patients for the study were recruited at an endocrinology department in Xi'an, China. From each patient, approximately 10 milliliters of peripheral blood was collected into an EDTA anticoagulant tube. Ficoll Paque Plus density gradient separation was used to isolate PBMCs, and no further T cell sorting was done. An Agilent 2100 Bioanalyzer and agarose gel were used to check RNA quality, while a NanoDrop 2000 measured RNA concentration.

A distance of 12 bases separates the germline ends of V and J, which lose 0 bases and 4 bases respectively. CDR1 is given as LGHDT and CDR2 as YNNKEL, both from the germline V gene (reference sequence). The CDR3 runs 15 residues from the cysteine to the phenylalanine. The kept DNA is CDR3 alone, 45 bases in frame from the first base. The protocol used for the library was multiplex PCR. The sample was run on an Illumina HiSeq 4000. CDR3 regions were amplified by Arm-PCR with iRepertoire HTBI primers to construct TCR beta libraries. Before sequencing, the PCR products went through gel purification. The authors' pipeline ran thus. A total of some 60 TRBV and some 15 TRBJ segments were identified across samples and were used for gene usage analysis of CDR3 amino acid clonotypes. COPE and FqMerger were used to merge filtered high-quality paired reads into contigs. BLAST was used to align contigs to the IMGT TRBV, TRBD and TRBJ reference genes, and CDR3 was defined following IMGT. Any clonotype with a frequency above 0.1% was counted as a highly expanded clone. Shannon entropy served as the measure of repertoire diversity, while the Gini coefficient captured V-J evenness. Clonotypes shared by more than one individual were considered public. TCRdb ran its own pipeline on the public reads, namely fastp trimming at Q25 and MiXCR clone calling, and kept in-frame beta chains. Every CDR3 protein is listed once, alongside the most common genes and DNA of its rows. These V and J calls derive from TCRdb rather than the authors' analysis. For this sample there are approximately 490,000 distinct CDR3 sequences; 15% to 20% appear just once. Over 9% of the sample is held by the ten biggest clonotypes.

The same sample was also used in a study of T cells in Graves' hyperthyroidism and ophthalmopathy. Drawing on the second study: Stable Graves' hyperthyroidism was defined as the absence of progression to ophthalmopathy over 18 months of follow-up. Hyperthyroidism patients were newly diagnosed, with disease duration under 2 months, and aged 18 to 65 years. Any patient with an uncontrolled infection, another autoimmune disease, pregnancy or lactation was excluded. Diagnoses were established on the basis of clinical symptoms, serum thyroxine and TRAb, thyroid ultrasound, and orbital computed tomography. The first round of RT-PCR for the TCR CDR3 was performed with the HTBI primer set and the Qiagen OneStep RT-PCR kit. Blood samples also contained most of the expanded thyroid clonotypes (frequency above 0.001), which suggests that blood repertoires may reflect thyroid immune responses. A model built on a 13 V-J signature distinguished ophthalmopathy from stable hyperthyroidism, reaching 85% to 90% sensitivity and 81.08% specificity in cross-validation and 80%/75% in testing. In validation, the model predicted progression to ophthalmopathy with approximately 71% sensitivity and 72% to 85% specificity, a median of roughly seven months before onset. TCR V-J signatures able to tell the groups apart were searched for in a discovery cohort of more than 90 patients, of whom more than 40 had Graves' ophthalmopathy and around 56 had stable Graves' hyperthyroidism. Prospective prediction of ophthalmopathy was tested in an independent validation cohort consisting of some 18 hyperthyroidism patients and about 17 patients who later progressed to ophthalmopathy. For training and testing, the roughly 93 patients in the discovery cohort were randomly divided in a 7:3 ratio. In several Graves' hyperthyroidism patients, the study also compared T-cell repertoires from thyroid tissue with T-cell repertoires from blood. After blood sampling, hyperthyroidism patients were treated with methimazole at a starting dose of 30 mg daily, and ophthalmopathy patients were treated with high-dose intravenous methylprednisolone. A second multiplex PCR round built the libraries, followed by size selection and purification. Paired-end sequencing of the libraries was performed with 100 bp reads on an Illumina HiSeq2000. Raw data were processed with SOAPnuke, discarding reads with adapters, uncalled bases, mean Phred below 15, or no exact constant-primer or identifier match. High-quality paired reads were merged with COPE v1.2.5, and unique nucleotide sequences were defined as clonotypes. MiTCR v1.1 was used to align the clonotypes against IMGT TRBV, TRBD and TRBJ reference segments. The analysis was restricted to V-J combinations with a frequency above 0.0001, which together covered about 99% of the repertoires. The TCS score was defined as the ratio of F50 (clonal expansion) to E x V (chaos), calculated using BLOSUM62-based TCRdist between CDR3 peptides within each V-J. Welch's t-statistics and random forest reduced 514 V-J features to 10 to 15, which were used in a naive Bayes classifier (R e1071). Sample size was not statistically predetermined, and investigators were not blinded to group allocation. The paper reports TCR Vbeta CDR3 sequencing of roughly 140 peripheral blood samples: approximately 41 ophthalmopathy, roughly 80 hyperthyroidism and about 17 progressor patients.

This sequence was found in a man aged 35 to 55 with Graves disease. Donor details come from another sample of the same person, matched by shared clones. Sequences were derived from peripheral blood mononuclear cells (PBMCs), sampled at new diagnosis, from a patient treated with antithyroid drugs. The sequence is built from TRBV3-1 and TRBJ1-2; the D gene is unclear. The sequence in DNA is TGTGCCAGCAGCCAAGATGGGCGGAATTTCTATGGCTACACCTTC. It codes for CASSQDGRNFYGYTF.